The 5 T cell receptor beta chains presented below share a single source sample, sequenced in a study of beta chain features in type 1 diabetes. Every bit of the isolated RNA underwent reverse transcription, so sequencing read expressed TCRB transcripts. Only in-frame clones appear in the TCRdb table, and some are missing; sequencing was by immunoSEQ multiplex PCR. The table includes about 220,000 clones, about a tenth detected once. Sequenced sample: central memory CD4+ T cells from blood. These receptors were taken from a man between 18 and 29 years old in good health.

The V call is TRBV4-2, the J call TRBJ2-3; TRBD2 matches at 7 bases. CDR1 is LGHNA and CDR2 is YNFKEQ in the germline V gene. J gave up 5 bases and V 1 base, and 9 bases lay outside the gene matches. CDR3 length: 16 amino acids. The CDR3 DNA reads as TGTGCCAGCAGCCAAGTATCGAGCGGGACCCAAGATACGCAGTATTTT. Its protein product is CASSQVSSGTQDTQYF.

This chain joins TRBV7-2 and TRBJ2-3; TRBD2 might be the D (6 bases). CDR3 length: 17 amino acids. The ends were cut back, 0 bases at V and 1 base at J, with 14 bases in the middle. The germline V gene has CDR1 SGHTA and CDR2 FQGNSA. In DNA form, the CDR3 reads TGTGCCAGCAGCTTAGCGCGTCGGGAGTGGGGCACAGATACGCAGTATTTT. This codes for CASSLARREWGTDTQYF.

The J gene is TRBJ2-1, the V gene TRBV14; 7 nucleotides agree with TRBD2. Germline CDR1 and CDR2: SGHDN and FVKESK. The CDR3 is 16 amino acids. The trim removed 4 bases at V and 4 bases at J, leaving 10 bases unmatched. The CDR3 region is CASSPPGGRSYNEQFF. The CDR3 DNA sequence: TGTGCCAGCAGCCCACCAGGCGGGAGATCGTACAATGAGCAGTTCTTC.

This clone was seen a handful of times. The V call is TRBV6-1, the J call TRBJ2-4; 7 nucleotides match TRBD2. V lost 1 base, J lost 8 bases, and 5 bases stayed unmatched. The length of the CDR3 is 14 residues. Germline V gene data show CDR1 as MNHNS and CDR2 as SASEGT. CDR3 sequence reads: CASSEGEGRDIQYF. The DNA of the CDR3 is TGTGCCAGCAGTGAAGGGGAGGGTAGGGACATTCAGTACTTC.

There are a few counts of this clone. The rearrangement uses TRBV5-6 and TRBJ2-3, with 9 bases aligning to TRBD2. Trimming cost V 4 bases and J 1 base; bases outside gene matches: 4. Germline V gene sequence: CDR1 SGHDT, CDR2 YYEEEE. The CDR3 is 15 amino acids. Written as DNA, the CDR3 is TGTGCCAGCAGCCCACGGACTAGCGGCACAGATACGCAGTATTTT. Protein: CASSPRTSGTDTQYF.